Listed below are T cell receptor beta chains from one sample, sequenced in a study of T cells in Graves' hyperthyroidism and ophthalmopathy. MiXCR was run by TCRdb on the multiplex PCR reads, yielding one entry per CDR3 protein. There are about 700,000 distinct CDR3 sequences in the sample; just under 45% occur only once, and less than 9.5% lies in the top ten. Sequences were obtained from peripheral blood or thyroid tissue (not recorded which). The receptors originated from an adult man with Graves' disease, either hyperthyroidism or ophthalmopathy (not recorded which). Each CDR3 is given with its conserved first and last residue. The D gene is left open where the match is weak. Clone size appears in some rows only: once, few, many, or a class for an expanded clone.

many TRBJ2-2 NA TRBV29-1 CSVEGQGAGELFF TGCAGCGTTGAAGGGCAGGGCGCTGGGGAGCTGTTTTTT
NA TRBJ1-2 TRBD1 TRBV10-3 CAISRLGTGELCYTF TGTGCCATCAGTCGACTCGGGACAGGGGAACTGTGCTACACCTTC
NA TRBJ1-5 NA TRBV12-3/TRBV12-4 CASVHGDSNQPQHF TGTGCCAGCGTTCACGGGGATAGCAATCAGCCCCAGCATTTT
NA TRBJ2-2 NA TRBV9 CASSVGPTNTGELFF TGTGCCAGCAGCGTAGGCCCGACGAACACCGGGGAGCTGTTTTTT
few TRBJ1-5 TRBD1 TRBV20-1 CSARTGGRNQPQHF TGCAGTGCGAGGACAGGGGGACGAAATCAGCCCCAGCATTTT
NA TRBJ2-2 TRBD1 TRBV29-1 CSVDKIRGGTGTGELFF TGCAGCGTTGATAAGATTCGAGGGGGGACAGGGACCGGGGAGCTGTTTTTT
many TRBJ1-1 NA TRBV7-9 CASSPAADIWDMNTEAFF TGTGCCAGCAGCCCAGCTGCGGACATATGGGACATGAACACTGAAGCTTTCTTT
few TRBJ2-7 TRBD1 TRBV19 CASSNRDSPSYEQYF TGTGCCAGTAGTAACCGGGACAGCCCCTCCTACGAGCAGTACTTC
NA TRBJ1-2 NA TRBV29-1 CSSLGLTVNYGYTF TGCAGCAGTTTAGGCCTGACAGTTAACTATGGCTACACCTTC
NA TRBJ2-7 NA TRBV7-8 CASRSGLSDEQYF TGTGCCAGCAGAAGCGGGCTCTCCGACGAGCAGTACTTC
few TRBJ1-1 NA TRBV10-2 CASSESSGGTEAFF TGCGCCAGCAGTGAGTCCTCCGGGGGCACTGAAGCTTTCTTT
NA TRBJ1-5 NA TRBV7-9 CASSLKVGRIQPQHF TGTGCCAGCAGCTTAAAGGTCGGCCGGATTCAGCCCCAGCATTTT
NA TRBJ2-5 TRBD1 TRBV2 CASSIQGARGTQYF TGTGCCAGCAGCATACAGGGGGCGAGGGGGACCCAGTACTTC
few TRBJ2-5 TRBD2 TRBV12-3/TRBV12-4 CASSLAGLADQETQYF TGTGCCAGCAGTTTAGCGGGACTAGCGGACCAAGAGACCCAGTACTTC
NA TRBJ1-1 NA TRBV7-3 CASSLGAQNTEAFF TGTGCCAGCAGTTTAGGGGCGCAAAACACTGAAGCTTTCTTT
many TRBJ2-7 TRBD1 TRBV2 CASRAGTGAYEQYF TGTGCCAGCAGAGCCGGGACAGGGGCCTACGAGCAGTACTTC
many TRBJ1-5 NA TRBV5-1 CASRVSSNQPQHF TGCGCCAGTAGGGTATCCAGCAATCAGCCCCAGCATTTT
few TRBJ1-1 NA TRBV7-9 CASSLEVGGQASAFF TGTGCCAGCAGCTTAGAGGTGGGGGGGCAGGCGAGCGCTTTCTTT
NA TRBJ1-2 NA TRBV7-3 CASSLAPTGVQGYTF TGCGCCAGCAGCTTGGCCCCCACGGGCGTTCAAGGCTACACCTTC
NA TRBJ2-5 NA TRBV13 CASSLRPTGGRETQYF TGTGCCAGCAGCTTAAGGCCAACAGGAGGCCGGGAGACCCAGTACTTC
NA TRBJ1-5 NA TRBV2 CASSGQRNSNQPQHF TGTGCCAGCAGTGGACAGAGAAATAGCAATCAGCCCCAGCATTTT
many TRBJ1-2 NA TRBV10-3 CAIRGVANYGYTF TGTGCCATTCGAGGGGTGGCTAACTATGGCTACACCTTC
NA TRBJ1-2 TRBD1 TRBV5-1 CASSLPGQGNSYAF TGCGCCAGCAGCTTACCTGGACAGGGTAACAGCTACGCCTTC
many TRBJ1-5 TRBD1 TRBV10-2 CASSEGGENQPQHF TGCGCCAGCAGTGAAGGGGGCGAGAATCAGCCCCAGCATTTT
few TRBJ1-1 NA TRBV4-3 CASSQESGGSAWSTEAFF TGCGCCAGCAGCCAAGAAAGCGGGGGGTCCGCGTGGAGCACTGAAGCTTTCTTT
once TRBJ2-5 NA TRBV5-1 CASRGGGEAQYF TGCGCCAGCAGAGGAGGGGGAGAGGCCCAGTACTTC
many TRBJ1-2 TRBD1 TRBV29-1 CSVEDGQGASGYTF TGCAGCGTAGAAGATGGACAGGGGGCGAGTGGCTACACCTTC
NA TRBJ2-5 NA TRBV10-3 CAISQGEETQYF TGTGCCATCAGCCAGGGCGAAGAGACCCAGTACTTC